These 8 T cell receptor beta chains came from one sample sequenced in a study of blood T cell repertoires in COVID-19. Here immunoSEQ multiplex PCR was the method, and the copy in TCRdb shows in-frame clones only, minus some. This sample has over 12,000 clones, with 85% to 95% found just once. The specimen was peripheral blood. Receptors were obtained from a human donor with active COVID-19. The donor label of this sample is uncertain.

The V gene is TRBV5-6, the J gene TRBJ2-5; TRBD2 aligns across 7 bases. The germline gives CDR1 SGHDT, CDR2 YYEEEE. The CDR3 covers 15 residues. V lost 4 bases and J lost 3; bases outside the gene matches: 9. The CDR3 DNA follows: TGTGCCAGCAGCCTCGACCGGGACTACAAAGAGACCCAGTACTTC. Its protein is CASSLDRDYKETQYF.

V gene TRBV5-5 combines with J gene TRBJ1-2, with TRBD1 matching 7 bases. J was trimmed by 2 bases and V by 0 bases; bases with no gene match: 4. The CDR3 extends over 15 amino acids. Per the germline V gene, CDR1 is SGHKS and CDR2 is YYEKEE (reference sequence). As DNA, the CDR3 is TGTGCCAGCAGCTTGGGACAGGGATTAAACTATGGCTACACCTTC. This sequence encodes CASSLGQGLNYGYTF.

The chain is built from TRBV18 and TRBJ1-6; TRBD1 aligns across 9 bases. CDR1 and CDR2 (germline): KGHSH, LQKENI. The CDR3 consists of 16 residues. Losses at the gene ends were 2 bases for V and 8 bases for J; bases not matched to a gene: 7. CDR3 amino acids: CASSPSRGQGYSPLHF. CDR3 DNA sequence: TGTGCCAGCTCACCAAGTAGGGGACAGGGTTATTCACCCCTCCACTTT.

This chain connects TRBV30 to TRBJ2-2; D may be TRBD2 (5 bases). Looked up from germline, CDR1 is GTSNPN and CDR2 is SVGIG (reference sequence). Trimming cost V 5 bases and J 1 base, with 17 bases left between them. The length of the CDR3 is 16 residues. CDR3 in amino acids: CAWCGGPPLNTGELFF. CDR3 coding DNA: TGTGCCTGGTGCGGCGGGCCACCATTGAACACCGGGGAGCTGTTTTTT.

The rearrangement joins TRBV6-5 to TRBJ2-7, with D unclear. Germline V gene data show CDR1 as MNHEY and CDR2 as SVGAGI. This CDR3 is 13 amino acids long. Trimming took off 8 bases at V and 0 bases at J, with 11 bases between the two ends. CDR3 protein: CASCRSGSYEQYF. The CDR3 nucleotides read TGTGCCAGCTGTAGATCCGGCTCCTACGAGCAGTACTTC.

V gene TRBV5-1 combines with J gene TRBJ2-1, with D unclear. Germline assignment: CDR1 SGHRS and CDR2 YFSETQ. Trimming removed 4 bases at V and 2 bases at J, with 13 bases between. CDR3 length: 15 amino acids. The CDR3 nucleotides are TGCGCCAGCAGCCCAACAGTGATGGCCTACAATGAGCAGTTCTTC. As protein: CASSPTVMAYNEQFF. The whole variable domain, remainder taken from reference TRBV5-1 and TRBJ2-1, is KAGVTQTPRYLIKTRGQQVTLSCSPISGHRSVSWYQQTPGQGLQFLFEYFSETQRNKGNFPGRFSGRQFSNSRSEMNVSTLELGDSALYLCASSPTVMAYNEQFFGPGTRLTVL.

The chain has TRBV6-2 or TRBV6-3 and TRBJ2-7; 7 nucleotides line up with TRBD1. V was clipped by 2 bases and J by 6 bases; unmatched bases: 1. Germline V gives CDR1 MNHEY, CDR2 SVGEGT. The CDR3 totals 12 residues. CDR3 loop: CASSYTGVEQYF. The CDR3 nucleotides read TGTGCCAGCAGTTACACAGGGGTCGAGCAGTACTTC.

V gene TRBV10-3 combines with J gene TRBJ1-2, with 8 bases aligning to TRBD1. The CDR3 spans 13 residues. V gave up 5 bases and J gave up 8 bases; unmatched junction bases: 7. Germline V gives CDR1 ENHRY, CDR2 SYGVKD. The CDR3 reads CAISPGTGFGYTF. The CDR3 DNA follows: TGTGCCATCAGTCCCGGGACAGGTTTCGGCTACACCTTC.